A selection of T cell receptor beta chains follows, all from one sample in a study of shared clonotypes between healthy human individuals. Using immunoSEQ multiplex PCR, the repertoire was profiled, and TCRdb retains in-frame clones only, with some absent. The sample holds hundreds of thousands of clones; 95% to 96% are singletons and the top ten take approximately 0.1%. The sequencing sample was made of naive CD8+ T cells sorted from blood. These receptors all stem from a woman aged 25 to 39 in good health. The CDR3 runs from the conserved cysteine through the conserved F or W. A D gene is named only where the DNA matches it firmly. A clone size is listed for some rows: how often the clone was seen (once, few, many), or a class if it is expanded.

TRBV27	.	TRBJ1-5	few	CASSLLGSNQPQHF	TGTGCCAGCAGTTTATTAGGTAGCAATCAGCCCCAGCATTTT
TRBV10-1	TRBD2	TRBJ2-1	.	CASSAFTGTSGTLSYNEQFF	TGCGCCAGCAGCGCTTTTACCGGGACTAGCGGGACATTGTCCTACAATGAGCAGTTCTTC
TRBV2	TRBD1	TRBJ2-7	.	CASSESRDSSYEQYF	TGTGCCAGCAGTGAGTCCCGGGACAGTTCCTACGAGCAGTACTTC
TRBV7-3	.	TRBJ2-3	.	CASSPDSVTQYF	TGTGCCAGCAGCCCGGACTCTGTTACGCAGTATTTT
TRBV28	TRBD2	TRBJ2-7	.	CASTPGPMRASGLYEQYF	TGTGCCAGCACCCCGGGCCCTATGAGGGCTAGCGGACTCTACGAGCAGTACTTC
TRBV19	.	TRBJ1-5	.	CASSSGLGNQPQHF	TGTGCCAGTAGTTCTGGGCTGGGCAATCAGCCCCAGCATTTT
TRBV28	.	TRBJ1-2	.	CASSLAREDSRANYGYTF	TGTGCCAGCAGTTTGGCCCGGGAGGACAGCCGAGCTAACTATGGCTACACCTTC
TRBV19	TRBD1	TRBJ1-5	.	CATSRGLSQPQHF	TGTGCCACCTCCAGGGGGCTGAGTCAGCCCCAGCATTTT
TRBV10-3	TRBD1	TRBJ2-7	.	CAISSDRGREQYF	TGTGCCATCAGTTCGGACAGGGGTAGGGAGCAGTACTTC
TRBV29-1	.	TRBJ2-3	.	CSVVSGPSTDTQYF	TGCAGCGTTGTCTCCGGGCCTAGCACAGATACGCAGTATTTT
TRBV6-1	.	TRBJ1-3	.	CASSEPGRHGLSGNTIYF	TGTGCCAGCAGTGAACCGGGACGGCATGGGCTCTCTGGAAACACCATATATTTT
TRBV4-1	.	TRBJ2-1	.	CASSQGGGGDRWNEQFF	TGCGCCAGCAGCCAAGGGGGCGGGGGGGACAGGTGGAATGAGCAGTTCTTC
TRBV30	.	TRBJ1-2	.	CAWSVQTGTDGYTF	TGTGCCTGGAGTGTACAAACAGGGACGGATGGCTACACCTTC
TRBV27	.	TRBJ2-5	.	CASSLSGTGVPQYF	TGTGCCAGCAGTTTATCGGGGACTGGTGTGCCCCAGTACTTC
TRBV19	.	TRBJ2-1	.	CASSILTIQPTNEQFF	TGTGCCAGTAGTATCCTGACCATCCAGCCCACAAATGAGCAGTTCTTC
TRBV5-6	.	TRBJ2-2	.	CASSLGLDANTGELFF	TGTGCCAGCAGCTTGGGTCTCGATGCCAACACCGGGGAGCTGTTTTTT
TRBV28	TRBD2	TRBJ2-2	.	CALLAGGPANTGELFF	TGTGCCCTACTAGCGGGAGGGCCCGCGAACACCGGGGAGCTGTTTTTT
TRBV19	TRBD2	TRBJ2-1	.	CASSIDLLGTSGYNEQFF	TGTGCCAGTAGTATAGATCTCCTGGGGACTAGCGGGTACAATGAGCAGTTCTTC
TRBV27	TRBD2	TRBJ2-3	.	CASSLGTSGITDTQYF	TGTGCCAGCAGTTTAGGGACTAGCGGGATCACAGATACGCAGTATTTT
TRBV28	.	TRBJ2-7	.	CAISGTNYEQYF	TGTGCCATTTCCGGGACAAACTACGAGCAGTACTTC